This T cell receptor beta chain was identified during a study of blood T cell repertoires in COVID-19. The overall study: COVID-19 samples collected from the United States, Italy and Spain covered acute and convalescent phases. The analysed material was cDNA or gDNA that came from T cells, B-cell-depleted T cells, or PBMCs.

Study processing details: Using reference gene primer amplification, nucleated cell counts were estimated. The assay was immunoSEQ multiplex PCR, and TCRdb's table has in-frame clones only and misses some. V and J calls and clone size are copied from that table; D and trimming were computed from the DNA. The data contain 350,000 to 500,000 clones, nearly 90% of them singletons. Germline CDR1 is SGHNT and CDR2 is YENEEA. This CDR3 is 14 amino acids long. V was clipped by 4 bases and J by 3 bases; unmatched bases: 3. Cohort assignment relied on participant-reported clinical history. The chain employs TRBV11-3 and TRBJ2-7; 10 bases are a match to TRBD1. The TCR was taken from a woman aged 18-29 years who had been exposed to COVID-19. Sample: PBMCs or T cells enriched from blood (not recorded which). The CDR3 here is CASSWGQGNYEQYF. The CDR3 DNA follows: TGTGCCAGCAGCTGGGGACAGGGGAACTACGAGCAGTACTTC.